The rows below give T cell receptor beta chains drawn from one sample of a study of T cell responses to AZD1222 COVID-19 vaccine. Assay used: immunoSEQ multiplex PCR; TCRdb lists only in-frame clones, some missing. The sample consists of over 120,000 clones, roughly 92% of them appearing once. The specimen was peripheral blood, collected on day 0 of AZD1222 vaccination. The receptors were sampled from an adult in good health. Both conserved end residues are part of each CDR3.

V gene	J gene	CDR3 protein
TRBV12-3/TRBV12-4	TRBJ1-5	CASSPDRRPQHF
TRBV5-1	TRBJ1-2	CASSLRVSTGSSGYTF
TRBV7-2	TRBJ1-3	CASSTQGSSGNTIYF
TRBV29-1	TRBJ1-2	CSVEDRIGQGYGYTF
TRBV18	TRBJ2-5	CASSPRETQYF
TRBV7-3	TRBJ2-3	CASGKNRGSPTDTQYF
TRBV27	TRBJ1-1	CATGRGFEAFF
TRBV28	TRBJ1-5	CASSSPPGLRQPQHF
TRBV5-4	TRBJ2-2	CASSLGGANTGELFF
TRBV28	TRBJ2-3	CASSLAGGTDTQYF
TRBV5-1	TRBJ1-1	CASRGQNTEAFF
TRBV12-3/TRBV12-4	TRBJ2-7	CASSRQMGYEQYF
TRBV2	TRBJ2-3	CASRASLDTQYF
TRBV9	TRBJ2-3	CASSAHRLSTDTQYF
TRBV6-5	TRBJ2-7	CASTRSETYEQYF
TRBV12-3/TRBV12-4	TRBJ1-1	CASSLKSTPEAFF
TRBV28	TRBJ1-1	CASSTQGRLSEAFF
TRBV27	TRBJ2-7	CASSLAAGTGYYEQYF
TRBV2	TRBJ1-4	CASSVNRGGEKLFF
TRBV9	TRBJ1-4	CASSAGQGGKLFF
TRBV14	TRBJ1-2	CASSQGRLNPYGYTF
TRBV29-1	TRBJ2-1	CSGGQGSYTGNEQFF
TRBV2	TRBJ1-5	CASKGTISNQPQHF
TRBV5-1	TRBJ2-7	CASSFHPGTEQYF
TRBV19	TRBJ2-2	CASTMGPRGRGTGELFF
TRBV10-3	TRBJ2-7	CAISQTGSSGEQYF
TRBV30	TRBJ2-1	CAWSANPGMAQFF
TRBV11-2	TRBJ2-1	CASSLETSGRFYNEQFF
TRBV7-2	TRBJ2-7	CASSPRRTSLYHEQYF
TRBV5-1	TRBJ2-3	CASQGQYTDTQYF
TRBV5-1	TRBJ2-3	CASSLDGIAGGETDTQYF
TRBV12-3/TRBV12-4	TRBJ1-5	CASRQGEGQPQHF
TRBV28	TRBJ1-5	CASSRRQPQHF
TRBV2	TRBJ2-7	CASSARRGRTEEQYF
TRBV4-1	TRBJ2-1	CASSQPTGGVNEQFF
TRBV20-1	TRBJ2-2	CSASAVYTGELFF
TRBV5-1	TRBJ1-2	CASSLLAPGQGYYGYTF
TRBV10-3	TRBJ1-6	CAISESATGRSSPLHF
TRBV28	TRBJ2-7	CASSLRDGQYF
TRBV7-2	TRBJ1-2	CASSLFIWAAYGYTF
TRBV24-1	TRBJ1-1	CATISGNAEAFF
TRBV5-4	TRBJ1-2	CASSPYRVGPNYGYTF
TRBV5-4	TRBJ2-3	CASSLARQGVRIVADTQYF
TRBV19	TRBJ2-3	CASSDSTSGRAMDTQYF
TRBV6-1	TRBJ2-7	CASSEWPYEQYF
TRBV24-1	TRBJ1-5	CATSEGDRGGNQPQHF
TRBV5-1	TRBJ1-1	CASNPDRLGTEAFF
TRBV24-1	TRBJ2-2	CATSGGTGNTGELFF
TRBV7-8	TRBJ2-7	CASSLGSAGAHVIEQYF
TRBV3-1/TRBV3-2	TRBJ2-1	CASSQGYEQFF
TRBV28	TRBJ2-5	CASSLASGQETQYF
TRBV28	TRBJ2-1	CASSLGQTEQFF
TRBV5-1	TRBJ2-7	CASSRAGLAEADEQYF
TRBV6-1	TRBJ1-2	CASSEEVGGVGYGYTF
TRBV28	TRBJ2-1	CASSLHQLQGGQFF
TRBV5-1	TRBJ1-1	CASSLLGQGDTEAFF
TRBV25-1	TRBJ1-1	CASSSRYTEAFF
TRBV4-1	TRBJ1-2	CASSRAREPDSNYGYTF
TRBV18	TRBJ2-7	CASSLRRGEEQYF
TRBV28	TRBJ2-5	CASSLVGRETQYF